This T cell receptor beta chain was captured in a study of blood T cell repertoires in COVID-19. Overall study context: From the United States, Italy and Spain came samples of acute and convalescent COVID-19. T cells, B-cell-depleted T cells, or PBMCs provided the cDNA or gDNA that served as material.

Authors' methods: Using reference gene primer amplification, nucleated cell counts were estimated. Libraries were prepared by immunoSEQ multiplex PCR; TCRdb keeps only in-frame clonotypes and omits some of them. Clonal size and the V and J genes are those of that table, whereas D and trimming came from the DNA. Among 210,000 or so clones listed, about 86% were seen once. The CDR3 is made up of 17 amino acids. From germline, CDR1 is MNHEY and CDR2 SMNVEV (reference sequence). The V gene end was trimmed by 6 bases and the J gene end by 1 base; junction bases not matched to a gene: 14. The sequenced sample consisted of PBMCs or T cells enriched from blood (not recorded which). V is TRBV27 and J is TRBJ1-1; 7 positions match TRBD1. The sequence was collected from a woman aged 50 to 60 in a cohort exposed to, infected with or recovered from COVID-19 (not recorded which). DNA for the CDR3: TGTGCCAGCAGGAGAGGGGCAGGGGGTATAGGGAACACTGAAGCTTTCTTT. This encodes CASRRGAGGIGNTEAFF.